Presented here are 30 T cell receptor beta chains from one specimen sequenced in a study of blood T cell repertoires in COVID-19. Sequencing used immunoSEQ multiplex PCR; TCRdb keeps in-frame clones, though not all of them. Of about 120,000 clones in the sample, more than 75% are singletons; the top ten hold 3.9%. Sequencing was performed on peripheral blood. Receptor source: a man aged 60 to 75 with acute or convalescent COVID-19.

This clone came up a few times. V and J are TRBV28 and TRBJ2-1; possibly TRBD1 for D (5 bases). In germline, CDR1 is MDHEN, CDR2 SYDVKM. The CDR3 totals 17 residues. V gave up 2 bases and J gave up 5 bases, with 19 bases separating them. The CDR3 nucleotides are TGTGCCAGCAGTTTAAGTTGGGGCTCTCTTGGGGACAATGAGCAGTTCTTC. Amino acid sequence: CASSLSWGSLGDNEQFF.

In this sample, this clone turned up a few times. Other nucleotide sequences in the sample specify the same CDR3. J is TRBJ2-7 and V is TRBV6-5; 10 bases are a match to TRBD1. The CDR3 sequence is 15 residues long. Unmatched junction bases numbered 8, after V lost 5 bases and J lost 4 bases. CDR1 MNHEY and CDR2 SVGAGI come from the germline V gene. This CDR3 is CASSPGTGDRYEQYF. DNA of the CDR3: TGTGCCAGCAGTCCCGGGACAGGGGATCGATACGAGCAGTACTTC.

The V and J genes are TRBV9 and TRBJ2-3; D unresolved. The CDR3 contains 13 residues. Trimming left V 7 bases short and J 2 bases short, with 11 bases between. Germline CDR1 reads SGDLS; CDR2 reads YYNGEE. The chain's CDR3 is CASAAVHTDTQYF. CDR3 sequence (DNA): TGTGCCAGCGCTGCGGTACACACAGATACGCAGTATTTT.

The gene calls are TRBV6-5 and TRBJ2-7, with no clear D. V lost 2 bases to trimming and J lost 2 bases, with 7 bases between them. Germline V gives CDR1 MNHEY, CDR2 SVGAGI. This CDR3 has 13 amino acids. The CDR3 loop reads CASSYAIAYEQYF. The CDR3 nucleotides read TGTGCCAGCAGTTACGCTATAGCCTACGAGCAGTACTTC.

CDR3 region: CASSEAGQGGGSGANVLTF. The CDR3 DNA follows: TGTGCCAGCAGTGAAGCTGGACAAGGCGGGGGCTCCGGGGCCAACGTCCTGACTTTC. The chain couples TRBV6-1 to TRBJ2-6; D might be TRBD2 (7 bases). Germline CDR1 and CDR2: MNHNS and SASEGT. The germline V and J ends were trimmed by 0 bases and 4 bases, with 19 bases remaining between them. The CDR3 has 19 amino acids.

The chain combines TRBV7-2 with TRBJ1-1; D ambiguous. The V and J ends lost 2 bases and 1 base respectively, with 8 bases between them. Germline loops: CDR1 SGHTA, CDR2 FQGNSA. CDR3 length: 14 residues. The CDR3 DNA is TGTGCCAGCAGCTTAATTGCGGGGAACACTGAAGCTTTCTTT. It translates to CASSLIAGNTEAFF.

This chain connects TRBV12-3 or TRBV12-4 to TRBJ1-1; 9 bases map to TRBD1. The V and J ends lost 8 bases and 5 bases, in that order; junction bases with no gene match: 6. The CDR3 runs to 13 residues. The CDR3 DNA is TGTGCCAGCTCGGGACAGGGACAGACTGAAGCTTTCTTT. It encodes CASSGQGQTEAFF.

The chain carries TRBV7-2 and TRBJ1-1; D unclear. Trimming pared 3 bases from V and 1 base from J, leaving 6 bases between. The germline gives CDR1 SGHTA, CDR2 FQGNSA. The CDR3 spans 13 residues. CDR3 in amino acids: CASSLRQNTEAFF. Written as DNA, the CDR3 is TGTGCCAGCAGCTTGAGGCAGAACACTGAAGCTTTCTTT.

The chain couples TRBV19 to TRBJ1-1, with TRBD1 identical over 8 bases. CDR1 is LNHDA, CDR2 SQIVND, per germline (reference sequence). The CDR3 has 15 residues. V dropped 4 bases and J dropped 5; count of bases not matched to a gene: 9. The CDR3 DNA is TGTGCCAGTAGTAGCGACAGGGGTCAGGGGACTGAAGCTTTCTTT. Amino acids: CASSSDRGQGTEAFF.

The rearrangement joins TRBV6-4 to TRBJ2-1; TRBD2 matches at 14 bases. The V segment lost 4 bases and the J segment 2 bases; nucleotides outside the gene matches: 4. The CDR3 length is 17 residues. The germline V gene encodes CDR1 MRHNA and CDR2 SNTAGT. The CDR3: CASSVGLAGDPYNEQFF. The CDR3 DNA sequence: TGTGCCAGCAGTGTGGGACTAGCGGGAGACCCCTACAATGAGCAGTTCTTC.

The rearrangement uses TRBV27 and TRBJ1-2, with D possibly matching TRBD1 (6 bases). Germline CDR1 MNHEY, CDR2 SMNVEV (reference sequence). V was shortened by 6 bases and J by 3 bases, with 17 bases between the two germline ends. This CDR3 is 15 amino acids long. CDR3 bases: TGTGCCAGCAGGGGGGCGGACAGTCGTGACTATGGCTACACCTTC. Translation gives CASRGADSRDYGYTF.

V is TRBV19 and J is TRBJ2-6; D might be TRBD2 (6 bases). Germline V gene data show CDR1 as LNHDA and CDR2 as SQIVND (reference sequence). The CDR3 is 16 residues long. V lost 4 bases and J 7 bases, leaving 17 bases between the germline ends. The CDR3 region is CASSKWGETAANVLTF. The DNA of the CDR3 is TGTGCCAGTAGTAAATGGGGGGAGACGGCTGCCAACGTCCTGACTTTC.

The chain carries TRBV6-5 and TRBJ1-4; 7 bases fit TRBD1. Germline V gives CDR1 MNHEY, CDR2 SVGAGI. This CDR3 is 15 amino acids long. V shed 6 bases, J shed 5 bases, and the junction held 9 bases outside the gene matches. Here the CDR3 reads CASSLGGTENEKLFF. The DNA for the CDR3 is TGTGCCAGCAGCTTAGGGGGGACAGAGAATGAAAAACTGTTTTTT.

The rearrangement uses TRBV18 and TRBJ1-3; D possibly corresponds to TRBD1 (6 bases). The CDR3 runs 17 residues. V dropped 4 bases and J dropped 4 bases, with 20 bases sitting between them. Germline V lookup: CDR1 KGHSH, CDR2 LQKENI. CDR3 sequence (DNA): TGTGCCAGCTCACTTCGCGACGCGGGGGGCCTCGGAAACACCATATATTTT. Translation gives CASSLRDAGGLGNTIYF.

This clone was counted once. The chain has TRBV7-2 and TRBJ1-6; TRBD1 aligns across 7 bases. V shed 2 bases and J 6 bases; nucleotides not matched to a gene: 7. Germline lookup yields CDR1 SGHTA and CDR2 FQGNSA. There are 16 residues in the CDR3. This chain's CDR3 is CASSLSGQAFNSPLHF. The CDR3 DNA follows: TGTGCCAGCAGCTTATCCGGACAGGCCTTTAATTCACCCCTCCACTTT.

V gene TRBV28 combines with J gene TRBJ2-7; 11 positions match TRBD2. Trimming removed 5 bases from V and 2 bases from J; junction bases left unmatched: 5. There are 15 residues in the CDR3. Germline lookup yields CDR1 MDHEN and CDR2 SYDVKM. The CDR3 loop reads CASSLGLAVAYEQYF. The DNA of the CDR3 is TGTGCCAGCAGTCTGGGACTAGCGGTAGCCTACGAGCAGTACTTC.

In its sample, this clone was seen a few times. The V and J genes are TRBV11-2 and TRBJ2-6; 7 nucleotides line up with TRBD1. CDR3 length: 19 amino acids. The germline V gene has CDR1 SGHAT and CDR2 FQNNGV. V lost 0 bases to trimming and J lost 1 base; unmatched junction nucleotides: 9. This CDR3 reads CASSLEGGTERSGANVLTF. As DNA, the CDR3 is TGTGCCAGCAGCTTAGAGGGTGGGACAGAACGATCTGGGGCCAACGTCCTGACTTTC.

This clone was detected only a few times. The chain is built from TRBV20-1 and TRBJ2-7; D unclear. From germline, CDR1 is DFQATT and CDR2 SNEGSKA (reference sequence). The CDR3 consists of 8 residues. The CDR3, as DNA: TGCAGGGTCGGGGAGCAGTACTTC. Residues: CRVGEQYF.

The chain joins TRBV28 to TRBJ1-2; maybe TRBD1 (6 bases). From germline, CDR1 is MDHEN and CDR2 SYDVKM. The CDR3 contains 18 residues. V was clipped by 1 base and J by 0 bases, with 18 bases between them. The CDR3 nucleotides read TGTGCCAGCAGTTTATCCCTTCCCGACAGGTCTACTAACTATGGCTACACCTTC. Residues: CASSLSLPDRSTNYGYTF.

The chain has TRBV5-1 and TRBJ2-1; the D gene is possibly TRBD2 (5 bases). Trimming pared 0 bases from V and 9 bases from J, leaving 7 bases between. Germline V CDR1 and CDR2: SGHRS, YFSETQ. The CDR3 has 12 residues. The DNA of the CDR3 is TGCGCCAGCAGCTTGGATGCGGGTGAGCAGTTCTTC. It specifies CASSLDAGEQFF.

This clone is a singleton in its sample. The chain joins TRBV7-8 to TRBJ2-1; 7 positions match TRBD1. The CDR3 runs to 15 residues. Germline lookup yields CDR1 SGHVS and CDR2 FQNEAQ. Trimming cost V 1 base and J 6 bases; bases outside gene matches: 6. The CDR3 spells CASSLGAGGGNEQFF. CDR3 coding DNA: TGTGCCAGCAGCTTAGGGGCAGGGGGTGGCAATGAGCAGTTCTTC.

The J gene is TRBJ2-7, the V gene TRBV7-9; 11 positions agree with TRBD1. V lost 1 base, J lost 6 bases, and 2 bases stayed unmatched. CDR1 and CDR2 from the germline V gene are SEHNR and FQNEAQ (reference sequence). The length of the CDR3 is 14 residues. The CDR3 coding sequence is TGTGCCAGCAGCTTAGGGGGACAGGGGGTCGAGCAGTACTTC. It is translated as CASSLGGQGVEQYF.

This chain joins TRBV30 and TRBJ1-6, with TRBD1 as a possible D gene (6 bases). Germline lookup yields CDR1 GTSNPN and CDR2 SVGIG (reference sequence). The CDR3 has 13 amino acids. V lost 1 base, J lost 9 bases, and 10 bases lay in between. This chain's CDR3 is CAWSARGGSPLHF. Here the CDR3 DNA reads TGTGCCTGGAGTGCCAGGGGTGGTTCACCCCTCCACTTT.

V gene TRBV19 combines with J gene TRBJ2-3; 7 bases agree with TRBD1. This CDR3 is 13 amino acids long. Germline V gives CDR1 LNHDA, CDR2 SQIVND (reference sequence). With V trimmed by 6 bases and J by 5 bases, 5 bases remained unmatched. The CDR3 region has the DNA TGTGCCAGTAGGACAAGGGACAGAGATACGCAGTATTTT. Its translation: CASRTRDRDTQYF.

In this sample, this clone turned up once. The J gene is TRBJ1-1, the V gene TRBV5-1; no definite D call. The CDR3 extends over 16 amino acids. The ends were cut back, 0 bases at V and 1 base at J, with 13 bases in the middle. Germline assignment: CDR1 SGHRS and CDR2 YFSETQ. CDR3 protein: CASSLDRVGRNTEAFF. CDR3 bases: TGCGCCAGCAGCTTGGATCGTGTAGGGAGGAACACTGAAGCTTTCTTT.

The CDR3 DNA sequence: TGTGCCAGCAGTTTAACCCCCTCTCCGGGGAGCCGCGGCTACACCTTC. This codes for CASSLTPSPGSRGYTF. V and J are TRBV27 and TRBJ1-2; D gene ambiguous. The germline CDR1 and CDR2 sequences are MNHEY and SMNVEV (reference sequence). CDR3 length: 16 amino acids. The V and J ends lost 2 bases and 8 bases respectively, with 21 bases between them.

The rearrangement links TRBV24-1 to TRBJ2-6; TRBD1 matches 8 bases. This CDR3 has 15 residues. CDR1 is KGHDR, CDR2 SFDVKD, per germline. J was trimmed by 0 bases and V by 12 bases; bases with no gene match: 6. In nucleotides, the CDR3 is TGTGCCGTAGGACAGGGTTCCTCTGGGGCCAACGTCCTGACTTTC. It is translated as CAVGQGSSGANVLTF.

Judged by abundance, this clone is medium-sized. V is TRBV2 and J is TRBJ2-2; 9 bases map to TRBD1. The ends lost 8 bases at V and 5 bases at J; junction bases unmatched: 6. This CDR3 has 14 residues. Germline CDR1 and CDR2: SNHLY and FYNNEI. Here the CDR3 reads CASEDRGNTGELFF. In DNA, the CDR3 is TGTGCCAGCGAGGACAGGGGAAATACCGGGGAGCTGTTTTTT.

V usage is TRBV27 and J usage is TRBJ1-2; a weak D match, TRBD1 (5 bases). CDR1 and CDR2 from the germline V gene are MNHEY and SMNVEV (reference sequence). Trimming left V 2 bases short and J 6 bases short, with 28 bases between. The CDR3 spans 19 residues. This chain's CDR3 is CASSLIPGGLLRGPNGYTF. Here the CDR3 DNA reads TGTGCCAGCAGTTTAATCCCCGGGGGGTTGTTGAGGGGCCCTAATGGCTACACCTTC.

CDR3: CASSPWGEGTYNEQFF. Written as DNA, the CDR3 is TGCGCCAGCAGCCCGTGGGGTGAGGGGACTTACAATGAGCAGTTCTTC. This chain connects TRBV5-1 to TRBJ2-1; maybe TRBD2 (6 bases). The CDR3 loop spans 16 amino acids. V was cut by 4 bases and J by 4 bases, with 18 bases left in between. CDR1 and CDR2 from the germline V gene are SGHRS and YFSETQ.